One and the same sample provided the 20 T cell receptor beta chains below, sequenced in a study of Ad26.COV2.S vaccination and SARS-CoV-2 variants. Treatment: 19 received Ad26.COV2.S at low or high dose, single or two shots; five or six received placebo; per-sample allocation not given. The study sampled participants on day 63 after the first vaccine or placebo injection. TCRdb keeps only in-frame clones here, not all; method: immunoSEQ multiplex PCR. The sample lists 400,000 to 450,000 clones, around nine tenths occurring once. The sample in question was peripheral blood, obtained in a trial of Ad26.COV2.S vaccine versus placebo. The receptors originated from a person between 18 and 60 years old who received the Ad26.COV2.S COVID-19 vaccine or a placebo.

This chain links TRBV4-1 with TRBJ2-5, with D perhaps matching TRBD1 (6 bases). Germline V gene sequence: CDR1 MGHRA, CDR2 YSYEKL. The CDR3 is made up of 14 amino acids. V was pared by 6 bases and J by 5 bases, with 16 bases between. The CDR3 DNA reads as TGCGCCAGCAGGAAAGCAGGGGTTGGGGAGACCCAGTACTTC. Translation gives CASRKAGVGETQYF.

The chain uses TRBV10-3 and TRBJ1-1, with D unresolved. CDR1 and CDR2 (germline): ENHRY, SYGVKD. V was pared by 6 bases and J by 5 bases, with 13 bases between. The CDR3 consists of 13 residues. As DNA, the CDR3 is TGTGCCATCAGGCGGACCGTGGGGACTGAAGCTTTCTTT. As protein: CAIRRTVGTEAFF.

CDR3 loop: CASSTRIEPGEQYF. In DNA form, the CDR3 reads TGTGCCAGCAGCACCCGAATAGAGCCGGGCGAGCAGTACTTC. The chain combines TRBV7-9 with TRBJ2-7; D remains unclear. V was shortened by 5 bases and J by 6 bases, with 17 bases between the two germline ends. Germline V gives CDR1 SEHNR, CDR2 FQNEAQ (reference sequence). This CDR3 has 14 residues.

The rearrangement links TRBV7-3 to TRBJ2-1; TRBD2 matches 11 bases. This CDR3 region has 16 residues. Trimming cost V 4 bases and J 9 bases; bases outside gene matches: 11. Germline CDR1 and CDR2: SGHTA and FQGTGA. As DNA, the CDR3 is TGTGCCAGCAGCTCCACCGTTAGCGGGAGGGCCTCTGAGCAGTTCTTC. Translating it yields CASSSTVSGRASEQFF.

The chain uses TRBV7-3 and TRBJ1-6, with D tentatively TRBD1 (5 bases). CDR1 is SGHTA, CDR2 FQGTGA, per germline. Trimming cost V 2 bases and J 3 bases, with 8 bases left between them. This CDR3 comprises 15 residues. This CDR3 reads CASSLQGLYNSPLHF. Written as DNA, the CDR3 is TGTGCCAGCAGCTTACAGGGACTCTATAATTCACCCCTCCACTTT.

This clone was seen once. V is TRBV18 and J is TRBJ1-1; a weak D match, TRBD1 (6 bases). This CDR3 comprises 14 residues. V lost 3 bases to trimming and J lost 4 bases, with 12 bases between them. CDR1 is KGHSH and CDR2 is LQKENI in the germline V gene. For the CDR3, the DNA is TGTGCCAGCTCACCGCTGGGGGGGCCCACTGAAGCTTTCTTT. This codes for CASSPLGGPTEAFF. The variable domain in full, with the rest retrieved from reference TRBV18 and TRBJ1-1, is NAGVMQNPRHLVRRRGQEARLRCSPMKGHSHVYWYRQLPEEGLKFMVYLQKENIIDESGMPKERFSAEFPKEGPSILRIQQVVRGDSAAYFCASSPLGGPTEAFFGQGTRLTVV.

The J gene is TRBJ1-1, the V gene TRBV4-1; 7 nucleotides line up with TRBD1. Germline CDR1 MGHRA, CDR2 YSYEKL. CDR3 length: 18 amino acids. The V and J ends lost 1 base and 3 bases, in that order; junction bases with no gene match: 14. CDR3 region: CASSQALPDRDVHTEAFF. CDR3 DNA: TGCGCCAGCAGCCAAGCACTTCCCGACAGGGATGTGCACACTGAAGCTTTCTTT.

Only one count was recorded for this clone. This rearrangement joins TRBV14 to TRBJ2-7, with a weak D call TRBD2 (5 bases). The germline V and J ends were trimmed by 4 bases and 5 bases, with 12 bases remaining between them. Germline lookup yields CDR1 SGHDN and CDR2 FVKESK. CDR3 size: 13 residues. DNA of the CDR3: TGTGCCAGCAGCCGATTACTAGGAAACGAGCAGTACTTC. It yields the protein CASSRLLGNEQYF.

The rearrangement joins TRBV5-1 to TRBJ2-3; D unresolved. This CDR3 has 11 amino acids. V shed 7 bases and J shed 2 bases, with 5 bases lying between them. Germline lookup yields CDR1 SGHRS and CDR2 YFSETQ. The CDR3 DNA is TGCGCCAGCGCTAACACAGATACGCAGTATTTT. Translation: CASANTDTQYF.

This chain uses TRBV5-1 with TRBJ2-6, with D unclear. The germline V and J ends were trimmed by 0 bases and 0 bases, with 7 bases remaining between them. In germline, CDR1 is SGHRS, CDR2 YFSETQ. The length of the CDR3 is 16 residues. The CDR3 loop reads CASSLGANSGANVLTF. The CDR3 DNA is TGCGCCAGCAGCTTGGGCGCGAACTCTGGGGCCAACGTCCTGACTTTC. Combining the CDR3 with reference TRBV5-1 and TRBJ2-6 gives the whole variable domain KAGVTQTPRYLIKTRGQQVTLSCSPISGHRSVSWYQQTPGQGLQFLFEYFSETQRNKGNFPGRFSGRQFSNSRSEMNVSTLELGDSALYLCASSLGANSGANVLTFGAGSRLTVL.

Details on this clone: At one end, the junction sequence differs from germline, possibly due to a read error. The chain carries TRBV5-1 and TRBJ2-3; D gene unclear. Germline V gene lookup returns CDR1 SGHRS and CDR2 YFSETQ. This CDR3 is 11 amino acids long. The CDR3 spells CASSLGATVDF. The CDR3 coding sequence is TGCGCCAGCAGCTTGGGGGCCACGGTAGACTTT.

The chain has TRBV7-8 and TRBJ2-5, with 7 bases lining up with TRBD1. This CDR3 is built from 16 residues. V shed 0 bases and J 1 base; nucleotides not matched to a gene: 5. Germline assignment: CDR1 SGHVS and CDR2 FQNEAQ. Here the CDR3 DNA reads TGTGCCAGCAGCTTAGCCCCACGGACAGGCCAAGAGACCCAGTACTTC. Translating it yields CASSLAPRTGQETQYF.

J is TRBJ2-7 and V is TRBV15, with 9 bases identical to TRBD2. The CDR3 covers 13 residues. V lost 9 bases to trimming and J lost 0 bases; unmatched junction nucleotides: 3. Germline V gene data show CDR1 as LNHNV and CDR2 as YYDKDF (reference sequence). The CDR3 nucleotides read TGTGCCACTAGCGGGAGTATCTCCTACGAGCAGTACTTC. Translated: CATSGSISYEQYF.

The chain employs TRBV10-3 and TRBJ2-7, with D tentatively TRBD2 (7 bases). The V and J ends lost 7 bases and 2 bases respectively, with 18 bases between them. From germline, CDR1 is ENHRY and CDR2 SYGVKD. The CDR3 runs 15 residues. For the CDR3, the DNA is TGTGCCATCATTATGAGGGGGGGGACTACCTACGAGCAGTACTTC. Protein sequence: CAIIMRGGTTYEQYF.

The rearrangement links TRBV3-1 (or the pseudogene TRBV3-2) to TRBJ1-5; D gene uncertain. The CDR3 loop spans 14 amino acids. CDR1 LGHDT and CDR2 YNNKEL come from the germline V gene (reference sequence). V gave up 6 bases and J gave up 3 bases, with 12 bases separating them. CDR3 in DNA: TGTGCCAGCAGTTCCTCAGGTTTCAATCAGCCCCAGCATTTT. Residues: CASSSSGFNQPQHF.

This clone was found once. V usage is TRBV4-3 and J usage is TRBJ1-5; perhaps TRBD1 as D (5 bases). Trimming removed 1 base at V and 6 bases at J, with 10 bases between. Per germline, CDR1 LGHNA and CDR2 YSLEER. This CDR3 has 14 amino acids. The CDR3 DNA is TGCGCCAGCAGCCAAGTATATCAGGGTCAGCCCCAGCATTTT. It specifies CASSQVYQGQPQHF.

The CDR3 DNA follows: TGTGCCAGCAGTTTCGGTGCGACAACTAATGAAAAACTGTTTTTT. It specifies CASSFGATTNEKLFF. The rearrangement joins TRBV28 to TRBJ1-4; no clear D. V was clipped by 3 bases and J by 0 bases, with 8 bases between them. The CDR3 has 15 residues. Germline V lookup: CDR1 MDHEN, CDR2 SYDVKM. The complete variable domain, with remaining parts taken from reference TRBV28 and TRBJ1-4, reads DVKVTQSSRYLVKRTGEKVFLECVQDMDHENMFWYRQDPGLGLRLIYFSYDVKMKEKGDIPEGYSVSREKKERFSLILESASTNQTSMYLCASSFGATTNEKLFFGSGTQLSVL.

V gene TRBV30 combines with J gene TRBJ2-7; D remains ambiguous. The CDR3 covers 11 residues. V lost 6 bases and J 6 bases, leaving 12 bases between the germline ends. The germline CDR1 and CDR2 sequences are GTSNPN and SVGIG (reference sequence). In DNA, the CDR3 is TGTGCCTGCCCCAAAGGGTCCGAGCAGTACTTC. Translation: CACPKGSEQYF. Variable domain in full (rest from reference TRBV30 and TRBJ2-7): SQTIHQWPATLVQPVGSPLSLECTVEGTSNPNLYWYRQAAGRGLQLLFYSVGIGQISSEVPQNLSASRPQDRQFILSSKKLLLSDSGFYLCACPKGSEQYFGPGTRLTVT.

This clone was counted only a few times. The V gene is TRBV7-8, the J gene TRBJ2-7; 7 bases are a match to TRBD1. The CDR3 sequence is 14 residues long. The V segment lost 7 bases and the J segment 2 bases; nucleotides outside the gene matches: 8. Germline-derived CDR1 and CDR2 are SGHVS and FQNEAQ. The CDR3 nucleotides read TGTGCCAGCAATGGGGGACAGCAAGCCTACGAGCAGTACTTC. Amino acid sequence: CASNGGQQAYEQYF.

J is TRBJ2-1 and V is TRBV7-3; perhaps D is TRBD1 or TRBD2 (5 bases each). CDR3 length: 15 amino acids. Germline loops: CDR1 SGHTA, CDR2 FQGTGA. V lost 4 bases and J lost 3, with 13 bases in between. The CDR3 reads CASSSGTSLYNEQFF. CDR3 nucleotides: TGTGCCAGCAGCTCCGGGACCTCCCTCTACAATGAGCAGTTCTTC.